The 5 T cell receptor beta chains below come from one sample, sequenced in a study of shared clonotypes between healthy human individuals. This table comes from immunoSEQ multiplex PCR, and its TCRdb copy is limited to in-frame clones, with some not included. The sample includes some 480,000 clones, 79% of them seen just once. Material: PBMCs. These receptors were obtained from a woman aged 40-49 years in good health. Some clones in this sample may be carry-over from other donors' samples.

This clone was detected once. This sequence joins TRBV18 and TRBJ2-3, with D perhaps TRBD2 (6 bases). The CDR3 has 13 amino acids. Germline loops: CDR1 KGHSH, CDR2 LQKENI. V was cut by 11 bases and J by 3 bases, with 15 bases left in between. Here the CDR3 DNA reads TGTGCCTACCTGACTAGTGGTACAGATACGCAGTATTTT. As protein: CAYLTSGTDTQYF.

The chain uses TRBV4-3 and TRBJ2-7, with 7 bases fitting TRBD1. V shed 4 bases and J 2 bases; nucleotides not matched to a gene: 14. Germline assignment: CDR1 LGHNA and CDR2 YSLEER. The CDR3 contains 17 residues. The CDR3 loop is CASSPNLAQGRTYEQYF. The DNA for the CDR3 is TGCGCCAGCAGCCCCAACCTAGCACAGGGGCGAACCTACGAGCAGTACTTC.

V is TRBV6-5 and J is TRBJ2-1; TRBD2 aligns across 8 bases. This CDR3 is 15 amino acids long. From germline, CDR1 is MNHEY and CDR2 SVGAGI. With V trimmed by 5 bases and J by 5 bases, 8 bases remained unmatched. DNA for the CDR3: TGTGCCAGCAGTCGGGGGGGAGGTAGACACAATGAGCAGTTCTTC. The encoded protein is CASSRGGGRHNEQFF.

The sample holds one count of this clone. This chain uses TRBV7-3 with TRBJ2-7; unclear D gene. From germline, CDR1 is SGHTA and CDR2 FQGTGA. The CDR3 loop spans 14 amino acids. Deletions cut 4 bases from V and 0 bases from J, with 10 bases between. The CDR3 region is CASSSPPSSYEQYF. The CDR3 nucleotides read TGTGCCAGCAGCTCTCCCCCTAGCTCCTACGAGCAGTACTTC.

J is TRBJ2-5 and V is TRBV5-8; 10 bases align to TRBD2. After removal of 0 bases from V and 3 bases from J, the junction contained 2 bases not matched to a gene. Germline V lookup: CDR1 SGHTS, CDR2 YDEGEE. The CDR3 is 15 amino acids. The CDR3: CASSLGLAGKETQYF. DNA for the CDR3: TGTGCCAGCAGCTTGGGACTAGCGGGTAAAGAGACCCAGTACTTC.